This record covers a single T cell receptor (beta chain). This sample is drawn from a study of T cell changes during pregnancy in multiple sclerosis. The repertoire was sequenced with immunoSEQ multiplex PCR; TCRdb's copy has only in-frame clones and lacks some. The repertoire has 45,000 to 50,000 clones, 92% of them found once; the top ten carry more than 0.35%. The CDR3 is made up of 16 amino acids. V lost 0 bases and J 5 bases, leaving 16 bases between the germline ends. Germline loops: CDR1 MNHNS, CDR2 SASEGT. This chain connects TRBV6-1 to TRBJ1-2; D is ambiguous. The source is a female donor in good health, enrolled as a control in a pregnancy study. The material sequenced was CD4+ T cells from peripheral blood mononuclear cells, taken in the second trimester of pregnancy. The CDR3 nucleotides are TGTGCCAGCAGTGAAGCTCAGGCCCAGGCGGGTTATGGCTACACCTTC. It codes for CASSEAQAQAGYGYTF.